These 30 T cell receptor beta chains share one sample of origin, sequenced in a study of PD-1 blockade in classical Hodgkin lymphoma. Every single patient, without exception, relapsed after autologous stem cell transplantation, and brentuximab vedotin exposure varied. The method was immunoSEQ multiplex PCR; TCRdb's version includes in-frame clones alone and lacks a portion of them. Of approximately 79,000 clones in the sample, about 93% were seen once. The sample consisted of peripheral blood mononuclear cells (PBMCs), taken before the second cycle of nivolumab. Receptors originate from a human donor with classical Hodgkin lymphoma.

The chain employs TRBV6-1 and TRBJ1-2; 10 bases are shared with TRBD1. V lost 7 bases, J lost 6 bases, and 2 bases stayed unmatched. The germline gives CDR1 MNHNS, CDR2 SASEGT. This CDR3 region has 12 residues. The CDR3 nucleotides are TGTGCCAGCAAAGGGACAGGGGATGGCTACACCTTC. This translates into CASKGTGDGYTF.

This clone was detected only once. The chain carries TRBV6-6 and TRBJ1-2; TRBD1 matches at 9 bases. The CDR3 has 14 amino acids. Germline V gene data show CDR1 as MNHNY and CDR2 as SVGAGI (reference sequence). With V trimmed by 6 bases and J by 8 bases, 10 bases remained unmatched. CDR3 DNA: TGTGCCAGCAGCTCCGGGACAGGGAATTTCGGCTACACCTTC. Translating gives CASSSGTGNFGYTF.

The chain couples TRBV25-1 to TRBJ1-2; weak D call: TRBD1 (5 bases). Germline lookup yields CDR1 MGHDK and CDR2 SYGVNS. V dropped 7 bases and J dropped 0 bases, with 12 bases sitting between them. The CDR3 extends over 14 amino acids. As DNA, the CDR3 is TGTGCCAGCACTCCCACAGGTTCTAACTATGGCTACACCTTC. It specifies CASTPTGSNYGYTF.

The chain uses TRBV11-2 and TRBJ1-1; no clear D. The CDR3 contains 14 residues. V was pared by 5 bases and J by 5 bases, with 15 bases between. Germline V gene data show CDR1 as SGHAT and CDR2 as FQNNGV. CDR3 residues: CASSVRARGTEAFF. CDR3 DNA: TGTGCCAGCAGCGTCCGGGCGCGTGGAACTGAAGCTTTCTTT.

The chain has TRBV28 and TRBJ2-5, with 7 positions matching TRBD1. Judging by the DNA end, TRBJ2-7 fits better; the J call may be wrong. The germline V gene has CDR1 MDHEN and CDR2 SYDVKM. CDR3 length: 13 residues. In DNA, the CDR3 is TGTGCCAGCAGTTTGGGACAGCTGTACGAGCAGTACTTC. Protein sequence: CASSLGQLYEQYF.

J is TRBJ2-2 and V is TRBV10-3, with 10 bases fitting TRBD2. J was trimmed by 4 bases and V by 7 bases; bases with no gene match: 12. This CDR3 has 17 amino acids. Germline assignment: CDR1 ENHRY and CDR2 SYGVKD. The CDR3 DNA sequence: TGTGCCATCAAAAATAGCCTAGCGGGAGCGGGCACCGGGGAGCTGTTTTTT. Residues: CAIKNSLAGAGTGELFF.

V and J are TRBV30 and TRBJ2-7; perhaps TRBD1 as D (5 bases). This CDR3 contains 11 residues. From germline, CDR1 is GTSNPN and CDR2 SVGIG (reference sequence). V gave up 5 bases and J gave up 4 bases, with 9 bases separating them. For the CDR3, the DNA is TGTGCCTGGGCCGACAGTTACGAGCAGTACTTC. It translates to CAWADSYEQYF.

The CDR3 DNA sequence: TGTGCCAGTAGCCTTGGTGGGACACGCCTTTCGTATGGCTACACCTTC. Its protein product is CASSLGGTRLSYGYTF. V is TRBV19 and J is TRBJ1-2; a weak D match, TRBD1 (6 bases). Trimming shortened V by 6 bases and J by 5 bases, and 22 bases separated the two germline ends. Looked up from germline, CDR1 is LNHDA and CDR2 is SQIVND (reference sequence). CDR3 length equals 16 residues.

The gene calls are TRBV5-1 and TRBJ2-7, with a possible D match to TRBD2 (6 bases). The CDR3 loop spans 14 amino acids. Germline V gene sequence: CDR1 SGHRS, CDR2 YFSETQ. Trimming removed 0 bases from V and 6 bases from J, with 13 bases in between. CDR3 sequence: CASSLGAGGSEQYF. CDR3 in DNA: TGCGCCAGCAGCTTGGGCGCAGGAGGGTCCGAGCAGTACTTC.

The chain employs TRBV12-5 and TRBJ1-1; D ambiguous. The CDR3 is 13 amino acids. Germline V gives CDR1 LGHNT, CDR2 FRNRAP. V was cut by 6 bases and J by 3 bases, with 11 bases left in between. CDR3 region: CASGRRGDTEAFF. The CDR3 nucleotides read TGTGCTAGTGGCCGACGGGGAGACACTGAAGCTTTCTTT.

The chain uses TRBV2 and TRBJ2-5; 10 bases match TRBD2. Germline CDR1 reads SNHLY; CDR2 reads FYNNEI. The V and J ends lost 0 bases and 3 bases, in that order; junction bases with no gene match: 7. The CDR3 sequence is 17 residues long. This CDR3 reads CASSEAPGLAMEETQYF. The CDR3 DNA is TGTGCCAGCAGTGAAGCTCCGGGACTAGCGATGGAAGAGACCCAGTACTTC.

V gene TRBV5-1 combines with J gene TRBJ2-7; D is uncertain. V was trimmed by 1 base and J by 4 bases, leaving 15 bases between them. Germline CDR1 SGHRS, CDR2 YFSETQ. The CDR3 spans 15 residues. CDR3 in amino acids: CASSLKSPSTYEQYF. CDR3 coding DNA: TGCGCCAGCAGCTTGAAGTCCCCCTCTACGTACGAGCAGTACTTC. The full variable domain, with the rest looked up from reference TRBV5-1 and TRBJ2-7, is KAGVTQTPRYLIKTRGQQVTLSCSPISGHRSVSWYQQTPGQGLQFLFEYFSETQRNKGNFPGRFSGRQFSNSRSEMNVSTLELGDSALYLCASSLKSPSTYEQYFGPGTRLTVT.

V gene TRBV5-6 combines with J gene TRBJ1-4; D remains unclear. The V gene's germline CDR1 is SGHDT and CDR2 YYEEEE. Trimming pared 7 bases from V and 0 bases from J, leaving 19 bases between. The CDR3 covers 17 residues. CDR3 sequence reads: CASGSRRVLATNEKLFF. DNA for the CDR3: TGTGCCAGCGGCTCGAGAAGGGTGCTAGCAACTAATGAAAAACTGTTTTTT.

The chain employs TRBV7-2 and TRBJ2-1; 10 nucleotides agree with TRBD2. J lost 3 bases, V lost 3 bases, and 2 bases had no gene match. The CDR3 covers 15 residues. Germline CDR1 is SGHTA and CDR2 is FQGNSA. Written as DNA, the CDR3 is TGTGCCAGCAGCTTCACTAGCGGGAACTACAATGAGCAGTTCTTC. It yields the protein CASSFTSGNYNEQFF.

The chain couples TRBV13 to TRBJ2-7; TRBD1 matches 7 bases. The CDR3 length is 14 residues. Germline V lookup: CDR1 PRHDT, CDR2 FYEKMQ (reference sequence). Losses at the gene ends were 5 bases for V and 0 bases for J; bases not matched to a gene: 4. The CDR3 coding sequence is TGTGCCAGCAGCAACAGGGGAAGCTCCTACGAGCAGTACTTC. It encodes CASSNRGSSYEQYF.

The chain employs TRBV5-6 and TRBJ2-2; no clear D. CDR1 is SGHDT, CDR2 YYEEEE, per germline. V was shortened by 5 bases and J by 6 bases, with 5 bases between the two germline ends. CDR3 length: 11 residues. The CDR3 reads CASRSSGELFF. The DNA for the CDR3 is TGTGCCAGCAGGTCTTCCGGGGAGCTGTTTTTT.

V gene TRBV6-1 combines with J gene TRBJ2-1; D could derive from TRBD1 or TRBD2 (7 bases each). The germline V gene has CDR1 MNHNS and CDR2 SASEGT. The CDR3 is 15 residues long. The ends were cut back, 6 bases at V and 5 bases at J, with 17 bases in the middle. CDR3 nucleotide sequence: TGTGCCAGCAGGCTGCAGGGGGGGAGAAACAATGAGCAGTTCTTC. Translation gives CASRLQGGRNNEQFF.

V usage is TRBV6-6 and J usage is TRBJ2-7, with D tentatively TRBD2 (6 bases). Trimming stripped 0 bases from V and 3 bases from J, with 12 bases between. This CDR3 spans 15 amino acids. CDR1 MNHNY and CDR2 SVGAGI come from the germline V gene (reference sequence). This CDR3 is CASSYSRGGDYEQYF. The CDR3 DNA is TGTGCCAGCAGTTACTCGAGGGGCGGGGACTACGAGCAGTACTTC.

CDR3 coding DNA: TGTGCCAGCAGCTCCATAAGTTGCCAGCCCCAGCATTTT. This sequence encodes CASSSISCQPQHF. The rearrangement uses TRBV5-4 and TRBJ1-5; D remains unclear. The germline V gene encodes CDR1 SGHNT and CDR2 YYREEE (reference sequence). V dropped 3 bases and J dropped 7 bases, with 11 bases sitting between them. The CDR3 length is 13 residues.

The chain recombines TRBV9 with TRBJ2-1, with TRBD2 as a possible D gene (6 bases). CDR1 is SGDLS, CDR2 YYNGEE, per germline. The CDR3 sequence is 14 residues long. The germline V and J ends were trimmed by 4 bases and 6 bases, with 14 bases remaining between them. The CDR3 spells CASSPPQGGNEQFF. The CDR3 DNA reads as TGTGCCAGCAGCCCCCCCCAGGGAGGCAATGAGCAGTTCTTC.

DNA of the CDR3: TGTGCCAGCAGCTTACGGTCAGATACGCAGTATTTT. Translating it yields CASSLRSDTQYF. The genes are TRBV11-3 and TRBJ2-3; D call uncertain. The V end was cut by 2 bases, the J end by 4 bases, with 4 bases between. Germline CDR1 SGHNT, CDR2 YENEEA. The length of the CDR3 is 12 residues. Together with reference TRBV11-3 and TRBJ2-3, the CDR3 gives the full variable domain: EAGVVQSPRYKIIEKKQPVAFWCNPISGHNTLYWYLQNLGQGPELLIRYENEEAVDDSQLPKDRFSAERLKGVDSTLKIQPAELGDSAVYLCASSLRSDTQYFGPGTRLTVL.

This clone was observed once. The gene calls are TRBV7-2 and TRBJ2-7; 8 bases are a match to TRBD2. Germline V CDR1 and CDR2: SGHTA, FQGNSA. V was pared by 4 bases and J by 6 bases, with 8 bases of the junction left unmatched. This CDR3 region has 14 residues. The CDR3 region has the DNA TGTGCCAGCAGCTCACAGCGGGAGTCCCTCGAGCAGTACTTC. Residues: CASSSQRESLEQYF. Looking up the rest from reference TRBV7-2 and TRBJ2-7 gives the full variable domain: GAGVSQSPSNKVTEKGKDVELRCDPISGHTALYWYRQSLGQGLEFLIYFQGNSAPDKSGLPSDRFSAERTGGSVSTLTIQRTQQEDSAVYLCASSSQRESLEQYFGPGTRLTVT.

This chain uses TRBV27 with TRBJ1-1; TRBD1 matches at 10 bases. Germline trimming cut 5 bases from V and 1 base from J; bases unmatched to any gene: 4. Germline CDR1 is MNHEY and CDR2 is SMNVEV (reference sequence). This CDR3 region has 15 residues. The CDR3 reads CASSPRTGGNTEAFF. CDR3 in DNA: TGTGCCAGCAGTCCACGGACAGGGGGGAACACTGAAGCTTTCTTT.

This rearrangement joins TRBV6-5 to TRBJ2-3; 8 nucleotides line up with TRBD2. V lost 7 bases, J lost 2 bases, and 8 bases stayed unmatched. Germline V gives CDR1 MNHEY, CDR2 SVGAGI. This CDR3 has 15 amino acids. CDR3 in DNA: TGTGCCAGCACCCTGACTAGCGCTAACACAGATACGCAGTATTTT. It translates to CASTLTSANTDTQYF.

The chain uses TRBV28 and TRBJ1-2; D call uncertain. Germline CDR1 and CDR2: MDHEN and SYDVKM. The CDR3 is made up of 17 amino acids. Trimming removed 5 bases at V and 6 bases at J, with 25 bases between. The CDR3 region has the DNA TGTGCCAGCAGTGCTAACCCCGGGATGCCGAACCTTGATGGCTACACCTTC. It encodes CASSANPGMPNLDGYTF.

The CDR3 loop reads CASSINLAGTQETQYF. The CDR3 region has the DNA TGCGCCAGCAGCATTAATCTAGCGGGGACACAAGAGACCCAGTACTTC. The V call is TRBV5-1, the J call TRBJ2-5; 9 nucleotides agree with TRBD2. In germline, CDR1 is SGHRS, CDR2 YFSETQ. Losses at the gene ends were 4 bases for V and 2 bases for J; bases not matched to a gene: 9. CDR3 size: 16 residues.

J is TRBJ2-3 and V is TRBV11-2, with D perhaps matching TRBD2 (6 bases). Trimming removed 5 bases at V and 3 bases at J, with 21 bases between. Germline CDR1 SGHAT, CDR2 FQNNGV. The CDR3 has 17 residues. In DNA form, the CDR3 reads TGTGCCAGCAGCCCCCGGTGGGAGGAGGGCGGGACAGATACGCAGTATTTT. Translation gives CASSPRWEEGGTDTQYF.

V is TRBV6-6 and J is TRBJ1-4, with unresolved D. Germline values: CDR1 MNHNY, CDR2 SVGAGI (reference sequence). Trimming left V 7 bases short and J 0 bases short, with 6 bases between. The CDR3 length is 13 residues. Here the CDR3 reads CASTSPTNEKLFF. CDR3 bases: TGTGCCAGCACGTCCCCAACTAATGAAAAACTGTTTTTT.

V gene TRBV6-5 combines with J gene TRBJ1-4; no clear D. The germline gives CDR1 MNHEY, CDR2 SVGAGI. Trimming pared 6 bases from V and 5 bases from J, leaving 13 bases between. The CDR3 sequence is 14 residues long. The chain's CDR3 is CASSDKAPNEKLFF. CDR3 nucleotide sequence: TGTGCCAGCAGCGACAAGGCACCGAATGAAAAACTGTTTTTT.

This chain connects TRBV28 to TRBJ2-1, with 10 bases fitting TRBD1. After removal of 4 bases from V and 0 bases from J, the junction contained 9 bases not matched to a gene. CDR3 length equals 18 residues. The germline gives CDR1 MDHEN, CDR2 SYDVKM. The CDR3 loop is CASSSRDRGRSSYNEQFF. CDR3 sequence (DNA): TGTGCCAGCAGTTCCCGGGACAGGGGCCGAAGCTCCTACAATGAGCAGTTCTTC.